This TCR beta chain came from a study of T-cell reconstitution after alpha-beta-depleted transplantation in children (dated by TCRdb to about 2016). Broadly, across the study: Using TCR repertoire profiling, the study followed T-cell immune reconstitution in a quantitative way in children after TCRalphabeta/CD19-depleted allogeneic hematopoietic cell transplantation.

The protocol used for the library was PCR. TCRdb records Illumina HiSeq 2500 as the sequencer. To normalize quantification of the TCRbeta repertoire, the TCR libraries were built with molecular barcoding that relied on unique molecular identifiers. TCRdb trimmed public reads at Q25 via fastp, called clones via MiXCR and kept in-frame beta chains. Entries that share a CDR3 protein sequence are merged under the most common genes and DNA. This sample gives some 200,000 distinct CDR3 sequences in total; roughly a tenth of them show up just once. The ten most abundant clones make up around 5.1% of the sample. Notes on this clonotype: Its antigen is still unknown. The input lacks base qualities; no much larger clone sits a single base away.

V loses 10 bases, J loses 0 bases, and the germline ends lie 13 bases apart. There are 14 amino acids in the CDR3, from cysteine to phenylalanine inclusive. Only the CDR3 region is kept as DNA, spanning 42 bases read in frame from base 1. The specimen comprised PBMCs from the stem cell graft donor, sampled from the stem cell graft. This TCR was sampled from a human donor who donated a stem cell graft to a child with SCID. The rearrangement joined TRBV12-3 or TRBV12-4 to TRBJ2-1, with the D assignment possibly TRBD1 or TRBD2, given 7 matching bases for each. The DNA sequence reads TGTGCCACCAGGGGGGGCAGCTCCTACAATGAGCAGTTCTTC. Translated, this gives CATRGGSSYNEQFF.